The 18 T cell receptor beta chains given below trace back to one sample, sequenced in a study of post-analysis software for immune sequencing data. Overall study findings and caveats: TRBV segments more frequent in patients than in controls numbered five and included TRBV5-6, TRBV5-1 and TRBV20-1.

TCR beta libraries were prepared from cDNA with unique molecular identifiers. A single record per CDR3 protein comes from TCRdb applying MiXCR to the PCR reads. The sample has some 260,000 distinct CDR3 sequences, 36% seen once. What these receptors recognize is not known. The sample comprised blood. The source is a girl aged 10-17 years with multiple sclerosis.

Ten or more counts support this clonotype. The V and J genes are TRBV28 and TRBJ1-4; a weak D match, TRBD1 (6 bases). CDR3 size: 15 residues. Germline lookup yields CDR1 MDHEN and CDR2 SYDVKM. V lost 6 bases to trimming and J lost 8 bases, with 19 bases between them. The DNA for the CDR3 is TGTGCCAGCAGCGACCCAGGGACAAGTTCGGAAAAACTGTTTTTT. Amino acids: CASSDPGTSSEKLFF.

This clonotype showed up just a few times. CDR3 nucleotides: TGCGCCAGCAGCTCCGATGAGACCCAGTACTTC. Translated: CASSSDETQYF. The V gene is TRBV5-1, the J gene TRBJ2-5; no firm D call. The germline V and J ends were trimmed by 3 bases and 5 bases, with 5 bases remaining between them. CDR3 length: 11 residues. Looked up from germline, CDR1 is SGHRS and CDR2 is YFSETQ.

As concerns this clonotype: This could be a read error, since a much larger clone is one nucleotide away. The rearrangement joins TRBV19 to TRBJ2-1, with D uncertain. There are 13 residues in the CDR3. Germline CDR1 and CDR2: LNHDA and SQIVND (reference sequence). This chain's CDR3 is CASRKSSYSEQFF. The CDR3 DNA follows: TGTGCCAGTAGGAAGAGCTCCTACAGTGAGCAGTTCTTC.

The V gene is TRBV6-1, the J gene TRBJ2-7; D perhaps matches TRBD1 (6 bases). The end of the DNA fits TRBJ2-5 better, so the J call may be wrong. This CDR3 spans 17 amino acids. Germline V gene lookup returns CDR1 MNHNS and CDR2 SASEGT. The CDR3 protein is CASSPYRGSGGGETQYF. The CDR3 DNA reads as TGTGCCAGCAGCCCCTACCGGGGTTCTGGGGGCGGAGAGACCCAGTACTTC.

The chain recombines TRBV7-3 with TRBJ2-5; D not certain. Germline V gene sequence: CDR1 SGHTA, CDR2 FQGTGA. The ends were cut back, 5 bases at V and 4 bases at J, with 11 bases in the middle. The CDR3 extends over 13 amino acids. DNA for the CDR3: TGTGCCAGCAGCCGAGAGCGTCGAGAGACCCAGTACTTC. It yields the protein CASSRERRETQYF.

In this sample, this clonotype turned up many times. The chain has TRBV27 and TRBJ1-2; 10 bases are a match to TRBD1. Germline CDR1 reads MNHEY; CDR2 reads SMNVEV (reference sequence). The CDR3 runs 14 residues. V shed 5 bases and J 8 bases; nucleotides not matched to a gene: 8. CDR3 loop: CASSRDRGARGYTF. DNA for the CDR3: TGTGCCAGCAGTCGGGACAGGGGCGCTCGAGGCTACACCTTC.

In its sample, this clonotype was seen many times. V and J are TRBV20-1 and TRBJ2-5, with unresolved D. There are 13 residues in the CDR3. The V end lost 1 base, the J end lost 5 bases, and 11 bases lay between the germline ends. The germline V gene encodes CDR1 DFQATT and CDR2 SNEGSKA (reference sequence). Here the CDR3 DNA reads TGCAGTGCTAGAGGCGGCAGAGCCGAGACCCAGTACTTC. As protein: CSARGGRAETQYF.

In this sample, this clonotype turned up many times. The chain employs TRBV28 and TRBJ1-1, with 9 bases identical to TRBD1. Germline CDR1 MDHEN, CDR2 SYDVKM. This CDR3 is 15 amino acids long. V was pared by 3 bases and J by 4 bases, with 6 bases of the junction left unmatched. The CDR3 spells CASSLGTGISTEAFF. DNA of the CDR3: TGTGCCAGCAGTTTGGGGACAGGGATCAGCACTGAAGCTTTCTTT. Based on the CDR3 plus reference TRBV28 and TRBJ1-1, the full variable domain is DVKVTQSSRYLVKRTGEKVFLECVQDMDHENMFWYRQDPGLGLRLIYFSYDVKMKEKGDIPEGYSVSREKKERFSLILESASTNQTSMYLCASSLGTGISTEAFFGQGTRLTVV.

The chain recombines TRBV5-6 with TRBJ2-5; 7 bases are shared with TRBD1. The J call is uncertain, as TRBJ2-7 better fits the DNA end. CDR1 is SGHDT and CDR2 is YYEEEE in the germline V gene. The CDR3 has 14 amino acids. The CDR3 DNA sequence: TGTGCCAGCAGCTTTCAAGGGGGCTTCTACGAGCAGTACTTC. The encoded protein is CASSFQGGFYEQYF.

This clonotype was recorded many times. The rearrangement links TRBV27 to TRBJ2-7, with 9 bases fitting TRBD1. Germline CDR1 is MNHEY and CDR2 is SMNVEV (reference sequence). The CDR3 is 15 residues long. V gave up 6 bases and J gave up 3 bases; unmatched junction bases: 9. CDR3 sequence (DNA): TGTGCCAGCAGCGTTACAGGGGGCTCGGGCTACGAGCAGTACTTC. The encoded protein is CASSVTGGSGYEQYF.

The rearrangement joins TRBV13 to TRBJ2-7; possibly TRBD2 for D (7 bases). Trimming took off 2 bases at V and 6 bases at J, with 23 bases between the two ends. Germline lookup yields CDR1 PRHDT and CDR2 FYEKMQ (reference sequence). This CDR3 comprises 17 residues. The CDR3 DNA reads TGTGCCAGCAGCTTAAGGGGGGGAGGCAGCCGACCGCTCGAGCAGTACTTC. Protein product: CASSLRGGGSRPLEQYF.

This clonotype has only a few counts. The V call is TRBV7-2, the J call TRBJ1-4; D unclear. The length of the CDR3 is 15 residues. Trimming removed 5 bases from V and 0 bases from J, with 10 bases in between. Germline loops: CDR1 SGHTA, CDR2 FQGNSA. CDR3 residues: CASSTQAPTNEKLFF. The CDR3 DNA reads as TGTGCCAGCAGCACCCAGGCCCCAACTAATGAAAAACTGTTTTTT. The full variable domain, completed using reference TRBV7-2 and TRBJ1-4, is GAGVSQSPSNKVTEKGKDVELRCDPISGHTALYWYRQSLGQGLEFLIYFQGNSAPDKSGLPSDRFSAERTGGSVSTLTIQRTQQEDSAVYLCASSTQAPTNEKLFFGSGTQLSVL.

Ten or more counts support this clonotype. The chain links TRBV7-8 to TRBJ1-4; TRBD1 might be the D (6 bases). In germline, CDR1 is SGHVS, CDR2 FQNEAQ. This CDR3 comprises 15 residues. The V and J ends lost 1 base and 7 bases respectively, with 13 bases between them. CDR3 loop: CASSLGGGEFEKLFF. DNA of the CDR3: TGTGCCAGCAGCTTAGGGGGGGGCGAGTTTGAAAAACTGTTTTTT.

Comments on this clonotype: Germline and junction disagree at one end, which may indicate a read error. The chain has TRBV12-3 or TRBV12-4 and TRBJ2-3; TRBD2 matches 11 bases. This CDR3 has 16 amino acids. The chain's CDR3 is CASSPYSGGGADMQYF. Written as DNA, the CDR3 is TGTGCCAGCAGCCCTTATAGCGGGGGGGGGGCAGATATGCAGTATTTT.

This sequence joins TRBV6-1 and TRBJ1-2; weak D call: TRBD1 (5 bases). This CDR3 region has 13 residues. In germline, CDR1 is MNHNS, CDR2 SASEGT. Trimming shortened V by 2 bases and J by 7 bases, and 11 bases separated the two germline ends. The DNA for the CDR3 is TGTGCCAGCAGTGAAAGGGGCCCCCTTGGCTACACCTTC. Translated, it gives CASSERGPLGYTF.

V is TRBV7-8 and J is TRBJ2-1; D remains unclear. Germline assignment: CDR1 SGHVS and CDR2 FQNEAQ. The CDR3 contains 17 residues. V lost 4 bases and J lost 5, with 21 bases in between. The CDR3 here is CASSSRPRLGTDNEQFF. DNA for the CDR3: TGTGCCAGCAGCTCCCGCCCAAGACTCGGTACTGACAATGAGCAGTTCTTC. The variable domain in full, with the rest retrieved from reference TRBV7-8 and TRBJ2-1, is GAGVSQSPRYKVAKRGQDVALRCDPISGHVSLFWYQQALGQGPEFLTYFQNEAQLDKSGLPSDRFFAERPEGSVSTLKIQRTQQEDSAVYLCASSSRPRLGTDNEQFFGPGTRLTVL.

CDR3 amino acids: CASSQGPGANTGELFF. The CDR3 DNA sequence: TGTGCCAGCAGCCAAGGGCCAGGAGCGAACACCGGGGAGCTGTTTTTT. The chain has TRBV7-9 and TRBJ2-2; D gene unclear. There are 16 residues in the CDR3. Trimming cost V 5 bases and J 0 bases, with 13 bases left between them. CDR1 is SEHNR and CDR2 is FQNEAQ in the germline V gene (reference sequence).

The rearrangement uses TRBV15 and TRBJ2-5; D may be TRBD1 or TRBD2 (5 bases each). The DNA end lines up better with TRBJ2-7; the J call may be wrong. The CDR3 consists of 13 residues. The germline V gene encodes CDR1 LNHNV and CDR2 YYDKDF (reference sequence). CDR3 sequence (DNA): TGTGCCACCAGCGGGGGATTGAACTACGAGCAGTACTTC. Translating it yields CATSGGLNYEQYF.